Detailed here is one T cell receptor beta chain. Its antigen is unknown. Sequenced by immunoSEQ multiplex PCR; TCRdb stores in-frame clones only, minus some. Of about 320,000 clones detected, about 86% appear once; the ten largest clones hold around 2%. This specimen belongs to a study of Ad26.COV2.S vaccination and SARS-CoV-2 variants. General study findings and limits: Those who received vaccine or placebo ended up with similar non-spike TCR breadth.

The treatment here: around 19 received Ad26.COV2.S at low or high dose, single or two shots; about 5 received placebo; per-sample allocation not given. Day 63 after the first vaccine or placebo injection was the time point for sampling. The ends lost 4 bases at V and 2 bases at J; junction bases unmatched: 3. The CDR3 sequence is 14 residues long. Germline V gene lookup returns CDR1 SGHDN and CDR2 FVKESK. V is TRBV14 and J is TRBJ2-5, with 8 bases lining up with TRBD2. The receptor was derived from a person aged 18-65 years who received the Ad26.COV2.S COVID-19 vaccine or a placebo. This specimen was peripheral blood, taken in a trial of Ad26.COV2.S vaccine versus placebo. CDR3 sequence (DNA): TGTGCCAGCAGCCGCCGACTAGCGCAAGAGACCCAGTACTTC. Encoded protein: CASSRRLAQETQYF.